A selection of T cell receptor beta chains follows, all from one sample in a study of blood T cell repertoires in COVID-19. Method: immunoSEQ multiplex PCR; TCRdb's copy keeps in-frame clones and lacks some. Here the sample spans hundreds of thousands of clones, approximately 85% being singletons. The material sequenced was peripheral blood. These receptors were collected from a woman in her 70s with acute or convalescent COVID-19. Both conserved end residues are part of each CDR3. The D gene is left open where the match is weak. The listing skips clone size in some rows; elsewhere it reads once, few, many or a size class.

>few|.|TRBV6-5|TRBJ1-6
TGTGCCAGCAGTTCAGAATATAATTCACCCCTCCACTTT
CASSSEYNSPLHF
>once|.|TRBV10-1|TRBJ1-1
TGCGCCAGCAGTGAGTCTCTCACAGGGAACGCAGCTTTCTTT
CASSESLTGNAAFF
>.|TRBD1|TRBV14|TRBJ1-2
TGTGCCAGCAGCCCCTCCGGGACAGGGGCTGGAGGCTACACCTTC
CASSPSGTGAGGYTF
>once|TRBD1|TRBV18|TRBJ1-5
TGTGCCAGCTCACCCCTCGCTGTTACAGGGGGCTGGGGCAATCAGCCCCAGCATTTT
CASSPLAVTGGWGNQPQHF
>.|.|TRBV21-1|TRBJ1-2
TGTGCCAGCAGCACACCGGTTCCGACAGGCGGCTACACCTTC
CASSTPVPTGGYTF
>few|TRBD1|TRBV6-1|TRBJ1-1
TGTGCCAGCAGTGAAGCTCCAGGGGGCCGGAACACTGAAGCTTTCTTT
CASSEAPGGRNTEAFF
>.|.|TRBV4-3|TRBJ2-5
TGCGCCAGCAGTGCGGAGCTTCAAGAGACCCAGTACTTC
CASSAELQETQYF
>.|TRBD1|TRBV7-9|TRBJ2-2
TGTGCCAGCAGCCCTCAGACAGGGGTAACCGGGGAGCTGTTTTTT
CASSPQTGVTGELFF
>.|.|TRBV18|TRBJ1-1
TGTGCCAGCTCACGACGGGAAGAAGCTTTCTTT
CASSRREEAFF
>few|.|TRBV7-9|TRBJ1-6
TGTGCCAGCAGCTTAGGGAGGGACGGGTCCTATAATTCACCCCTCCACTTT
CASSLGRDGSYNSPLHF
>.|.|TRBV11-2|TRBJ1-5
TGTGCCAGCAGCTTAAGTAGAGGAAATCAGCCCCAGCATTTT
CASSLSRGNQPQHF
>once|.|TRBV6-2/TRBV6-3|TRBJ2-7
TGTGCCAGCAGCCCGGCGCTAGGGGCGGCCTCCTACGAGCAGTACTTC
CASSPALGAASYEQYF
>many|TRBD1|TRBV4-3|TRBJ2-7
TGCGCCAGCAGCCAAGATTCGACGACAGGGCTGGACTTC
CASSQDSTTGLDF
>.|.|TRBV4-1|TRBJ1-2
TGCGCCAGCAGTCAGGCGGAGGGGCTTTGGTATGGCTACACCTTC
CASSQAEGLWYGYTF
>.|.|TRBV10-2|TRBJ1-4
TGCGCCAGCGCGGGGGGGGCCACGATGGGAGAAAAACTGTTTTTT
CASAGGATMGEKLFF
>few|.|TRBV19|TRBJ1-1
TGTGCCAGTTCCTCACAGGTGGCCACTGAAGCTTTCTTT
CASSSQVATEAFF
>.|.|TRBV12-3/TRBV12-4|TRBJ2-3
TGTGCCAGCAGTTCTAGCACAGATACGCAGTATTTT
CASSSSTDTQYF
>few|TRBD2|TRBV19|TRBJ2-3
TGTGCCAGTAGTATAGTGGGGGCGGGGGGGCCTTCGGGCACAGATACGCAGTATTTT
CASSIVGAGGPSGTDTQYF
>.|TRBD1|TRBV6-5|TRBJ1-1
TGTGCCAGCAGCTACAGGGGGAACACTGAAGCTTTCTTT
CASSYRGNTEAFF
>.|.|TRBV19|TRBJ1-2
TGTGCCAGTAGTATATTGGCGCAGGTCGGTGGCTACACCTTC
CASSILAQVGGYTF
>.|.|TRBV21-1|TRBJ1-1
TGTGCCAGCAGCAAACAGGGGTCCGGGACCAGAGTATCCGAGGGCACTGAAGCTTTCTTT
CASSKQGSGTRVSEGTEAFF
>.|TRBD1|TRBV5-1|TRBJ1-2
TGCGCCAGCAGCTTGAGTTCCGGGACAGCTAACTATGGCTACACCTTC
CASSLSSGTANYGYTF
>.|TRBD1|TRBV28|TRBJ2-5
TGTGCCAGCAGAGAACAGGGGCAAGAGACCCAGTACTTC
CASREQGQETQYF
>.|TRBD1|TRBV7-2|TRBJ1-6
TGTGCCAGCAGCTCACAGGGGAATAATTCACCCCTCCACTTT
CASSSQGNNSPLHF
>.|TRBD1|TRBV3-1/TRBV3-2|TRBJ1-1
TGTGCCAGCAGCCAGACGACAGGGGGCACTGAAGCTTTCTTT
CASSQTTGGTEAFF
>.|TRBD1|TRBV19|TRBJ1-5
TGTGCCAGTAGGATAGACAGGGGGAACAATCAGCCCCAGCATTTT
CASRIDRGNNQPQHF
>.|TRBD2|TRBV5-5|TRBJ2-3
TGTGCCAGCAGCTTGATGGCGGGGGGGCCCCATACGCAGTATTTT
CASSLMAGGPHTQYF
>.|.|TRBV12-3/TRBV12-4|TRBJ2-3
TGTGCCAGCAGTTCCTCGCCGGGTACGCAGTATTTT
CASSSSPGTQYF
>.|TRBD1|TRBV2|TRBJ2-2
TGTGCCAGCAGTGATCCGGGACAGGGAGCCGGGGAGCTGTTTTTT
CASSDPGQGAGELFF
>.|.|TRBV19|TRBJ1-3
TGTGCCAGTAGCCCCCCAGGGCTCGGTGGAAACACCATATATTTT
CASSPPGLGGNTIYF
>once|TRBD2|TRBV3-1/TRBV3-2|TRBJ2-1
TGTGCCAGCAGCTCCTCTAGCGGGGGGCGGGGTAATGAGCAGTTCTTC
CASSSSSGGRGNEQFF
>few|TRBD1|TRBV7-2|TRBJ1-5
TGTGCCAGCAGCTTAGTCGCAGGGGGCGTTCAGCCCCAGCATTTT
CASSLVAGGVQPQHF
>.|.|TRBV7-2|TRBJ2-2
TGTGCCAGCAGCTCCGGACTCCCTCGGGAGGAGCTGTTTTTT
CASSSGLPREELFF
>few|TRBD1|TRBV10-1|TRBJ2-7
TGCGCCAGCAGTCTACAATCGACAGGGACCTACGAGCAGTACTTC
CASSLQSTGTYEQYF
>once|.|TRBV3-1/TRBV3-2|TRBJ1-1
TGTGCCAGCAGCCAAGGACTATTCGGTGAAGCTTTCTTT
CASSQGLFGEAFF
>.|TRBD1|TRBV24-1|TRBJ2-3
TGTGCCGCCAGTGATCCCGGGACAGGGGGCACAGATACGCAGTATTTT
CAASDPGTGGTDTQYF
>.|TRBD2|TRBV6-1|TRBJ2-7
TGTGCCAGCAGTGAATCTAGCGGCGAGCAGTACTTC
CASSESSGEQYF
>.|TRBD1|TRBV7-2|TRBJ1-6
TGTGCCAGCAGCACGAGACAGGGTGGCGGTTCACCCCTCCACTTT
CASSTRQGGGSPLHF
>.|TRBD2|TRBV6-5|TRBJ2-1
TGTGGGTTGTTGTGGGGGGGTGGTGACAATGAGCAGTTCTTC
CGLLWGGGDNEQFF